This paragraph reports one T cell receptor beta chain. The antigen remains unidentified. Sequencing was performed with immunoSEQ multiplex PCR; in TCRdb, only in-frame clones are kept and a portion is missing. The sample contains 20,000 or so clones, around 90% of which appear only once. The sample is drawn from a study of untreated major depressive disorder. This CDR3 spans 14 amino acids. Germline V gene lookup returns CDR1 SGHTA and CDR2 FQGNSA. Trimming stripped 4 bases from V and 0 bases from J, with 9 bases between. Participants with major medical conditions, Axis I/II comorbidities, regular medication or illicit drug use were excluded. Study-wide results and limits: CD4+ T cells from depressed patients used TRBV05-01 (Vbeta 5.1) more often than controls.

The material sequenced was CD4+ T cells from PBMCs. The sequence was collected from a middle-aged woman with major depressive disorder. The chain links TRBV7-2 to TRBJ1-2; D unresolved. CDR3 DNA: TGTGCCAGCAGCTCCCTCGGCGCTAACTATGGCTACACCTTC. Its protein is CASSSLGANYGYTF.